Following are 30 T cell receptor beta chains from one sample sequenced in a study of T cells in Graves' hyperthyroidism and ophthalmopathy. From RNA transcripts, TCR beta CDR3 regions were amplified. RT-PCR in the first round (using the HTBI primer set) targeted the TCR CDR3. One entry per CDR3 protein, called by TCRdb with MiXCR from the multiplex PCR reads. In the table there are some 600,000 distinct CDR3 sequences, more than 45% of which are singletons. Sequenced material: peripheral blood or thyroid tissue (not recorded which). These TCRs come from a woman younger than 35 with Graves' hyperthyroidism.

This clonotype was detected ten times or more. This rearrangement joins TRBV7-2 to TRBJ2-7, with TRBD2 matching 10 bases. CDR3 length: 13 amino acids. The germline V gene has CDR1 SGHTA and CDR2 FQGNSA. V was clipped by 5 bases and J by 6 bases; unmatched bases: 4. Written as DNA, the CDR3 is TGTGCCAGCAGCCAAGCGGGAGGGAGCGAGCAGTACTTC. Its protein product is CASSQAGGSEQYF.

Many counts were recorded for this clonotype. CDR3 region: CASSSYRGTTEAFF. The CDR3 DNA reads TGTGCCAGCAGTTCGTACAGGGGGACCACTGAAGCTTTCTTT. This rearrangement joins TRBV2 to TRBJ1-1, with 8 bases aligning to TRBD1. CDR3 size: 14 residues. Trimming at V came to 5 bases and at J to 4 bases, leaving 6 bases not matched to a gene. The germline V gene encodes CDR1 SNHLY and CDR2 FYNNEI.

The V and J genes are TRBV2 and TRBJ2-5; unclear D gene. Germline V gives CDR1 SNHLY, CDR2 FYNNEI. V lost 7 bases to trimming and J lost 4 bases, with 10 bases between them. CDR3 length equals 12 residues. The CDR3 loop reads CASKLETETQYF. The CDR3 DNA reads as TGTGCCAGCAAGCTCGAGACAGAGACCCAGTACTTC.

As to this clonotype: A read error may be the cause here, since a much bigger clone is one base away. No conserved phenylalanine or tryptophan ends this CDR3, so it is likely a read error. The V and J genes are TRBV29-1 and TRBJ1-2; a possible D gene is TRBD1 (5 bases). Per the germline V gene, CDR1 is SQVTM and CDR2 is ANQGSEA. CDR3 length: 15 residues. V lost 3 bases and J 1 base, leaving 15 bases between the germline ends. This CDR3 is CSVEGLGAHNYGYTL. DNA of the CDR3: TGCAGCGTTGAGGGACTGGGAGCTCATAACTATGGCTACACCCTC.

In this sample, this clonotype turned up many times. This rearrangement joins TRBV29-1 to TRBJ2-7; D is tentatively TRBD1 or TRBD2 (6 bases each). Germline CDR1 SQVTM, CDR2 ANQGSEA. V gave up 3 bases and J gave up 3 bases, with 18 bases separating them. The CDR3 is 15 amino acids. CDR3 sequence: CSVEGGTLSNYEQYF. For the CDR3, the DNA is TGCAGCGTTGAGGGGGGCACCCTTTCGAACTACGAGCAGTACTTC.

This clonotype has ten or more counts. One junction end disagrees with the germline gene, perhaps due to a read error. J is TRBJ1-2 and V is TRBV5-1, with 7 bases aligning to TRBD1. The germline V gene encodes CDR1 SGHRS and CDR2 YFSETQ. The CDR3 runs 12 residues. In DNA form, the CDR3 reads TGTGCCAGCAGCTTAGACAGGGATGGCTACACCTTC. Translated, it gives CASSLDRDGYTF.

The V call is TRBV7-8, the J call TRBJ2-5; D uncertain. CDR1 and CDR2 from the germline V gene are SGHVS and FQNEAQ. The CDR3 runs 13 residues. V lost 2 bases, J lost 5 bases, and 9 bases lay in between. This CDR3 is CASSLTMLETQYF. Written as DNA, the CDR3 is TGTGCCAGCAGCTTAACGATGTTGGAGACCCAGTACTTC.

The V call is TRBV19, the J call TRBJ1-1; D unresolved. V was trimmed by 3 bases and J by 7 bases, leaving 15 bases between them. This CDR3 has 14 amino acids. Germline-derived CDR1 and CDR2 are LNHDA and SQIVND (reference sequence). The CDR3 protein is CASSMVGHILEAFF. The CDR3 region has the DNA TGTGCCAGTAGTATGGTGGGTCATATCCTTGAAGCTTTCTTT.

The CDR3: CASSLRTQGAQYF. In DNA form, the CDR3 reads TGTGCCAGCAGCCTCAGGACGCAGGGGGCCCAGTACTTC. The gene calls are TRBV7-3 and TRBJ2-5, with TRBD1 identical over 7 bases. The germline V gene encodes CDR1 SGHTA and CDR2 FQGTGA. The V segment lost 5 bases and the J segment 9 bases; nucleotides outside the gene matches: 9. The CDR3 extends over 13 amino acids.

The CDR3: CATSRATRDLKPGDYGYTF. CDR3 in DNA: TGTGCCACCAGCAGAGCAACTAGGGACTTAAAGCCGGGGGACTATGGCTACACCTTC. V usage is TRBV15 and J usage is TRBJ1-2, with D tentatively TRBD1 (5 bases). V lost 1 base and J 3 bases, leaving 24 bases between the germline ends. The CDR3 is 19 amino acids. CDR1 is LNHNV, CDR2 YYDKDF, per germline (reference sequence).

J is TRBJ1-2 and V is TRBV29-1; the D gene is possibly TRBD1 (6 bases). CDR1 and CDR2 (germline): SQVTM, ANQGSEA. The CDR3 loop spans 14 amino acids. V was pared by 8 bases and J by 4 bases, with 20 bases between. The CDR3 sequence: CSTLSRQEFYGYTF. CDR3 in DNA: TGCAGCACCTTATCGCGACAGGAATTCTATGGCTACACCTTC.

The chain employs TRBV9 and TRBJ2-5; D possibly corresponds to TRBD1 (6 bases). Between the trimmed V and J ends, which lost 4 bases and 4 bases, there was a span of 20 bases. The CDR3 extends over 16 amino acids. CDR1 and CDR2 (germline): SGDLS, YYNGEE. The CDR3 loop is CASSTVIAGAGETQYF. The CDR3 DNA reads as TGTGCCAGCAGCACAGTCATTGCAGGGGCGGGAGAGACCCAGTACTTC.

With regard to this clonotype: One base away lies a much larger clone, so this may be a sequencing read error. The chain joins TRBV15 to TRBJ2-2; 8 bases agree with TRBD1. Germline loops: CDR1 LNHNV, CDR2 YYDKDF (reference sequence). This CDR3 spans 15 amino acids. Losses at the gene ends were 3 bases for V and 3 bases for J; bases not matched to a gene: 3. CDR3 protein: CATSSNRGDTGELFF. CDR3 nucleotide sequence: TGTGCCACCAGCAGTAACAGGGGGGACACCGGGGAGCTGTTTTTT.

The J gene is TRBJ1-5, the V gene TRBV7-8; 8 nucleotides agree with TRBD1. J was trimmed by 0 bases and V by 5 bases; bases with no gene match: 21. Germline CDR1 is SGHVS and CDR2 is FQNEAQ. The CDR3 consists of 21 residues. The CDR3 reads CASSDEKVWDRRRDSNQPQHF. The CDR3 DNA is TGTGCCAGCAGCGACGAGAAGGTTTGGGACAGGAGGCGGGATAGCAATCAGCCCCAGCATTTT.

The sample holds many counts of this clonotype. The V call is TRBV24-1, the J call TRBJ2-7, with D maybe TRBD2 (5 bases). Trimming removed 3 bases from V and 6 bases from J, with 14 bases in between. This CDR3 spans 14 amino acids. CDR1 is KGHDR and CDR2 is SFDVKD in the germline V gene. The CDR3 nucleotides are TGTGCCACCAGTGATACAGAGCGGAGCGGCGAGCAGTACTTC. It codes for CATSDTERSGEQYF.

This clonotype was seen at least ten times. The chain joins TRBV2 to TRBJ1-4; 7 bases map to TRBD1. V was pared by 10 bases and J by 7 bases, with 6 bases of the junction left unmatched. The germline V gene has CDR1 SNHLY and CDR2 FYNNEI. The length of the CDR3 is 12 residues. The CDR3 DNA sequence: TGTGCCACACAACAGGGGCGTGAAAAACTGTTTTTT. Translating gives CATQQGREKLFF.

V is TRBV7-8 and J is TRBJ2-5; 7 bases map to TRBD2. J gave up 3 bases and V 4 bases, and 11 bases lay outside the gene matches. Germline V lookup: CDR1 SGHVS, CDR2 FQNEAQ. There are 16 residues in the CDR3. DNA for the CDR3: TGTGCCAGCAGCTCCCTAGCTCCGCGGGAGAAAGAGACCCAGTACTTC. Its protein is CASSSLAPREKETQYF.

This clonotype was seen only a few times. The CDR3 DNA is TGTGCCAGCAGAATTCCAGGGCCGAACACTGAAGCTTTCTTT. Translated: CASRIPGPNTEAFF. This chain connects TRBV2 to TRBJ1-1, with D possibly being TRBD1 (5 bases). V was shortened by 6 bases and J by 1 base, with 12 bases between the two germline ends. The CDR3 contains 14 residues. The germline gives CDR1 SNHLY, CDR2 FYNNEI.

The chain's CDR3 is CASSIRLAFGANVLTF. The CDR3 DNA follows: TGTGCCAGTAGTATTCGGTTAGCATTTGGGGCCAACGTCCTGACTTTC. The chain has TRBV7-9 and TRBJ2-6; D remains unclear. The CDR3 consists of 16 residues. V was pared by 9 bases and J by 3 bases, with 18 bases between. The V gene's germline CDR1 is SEHNR and CDR2 FQNEAQ (reference sequence).

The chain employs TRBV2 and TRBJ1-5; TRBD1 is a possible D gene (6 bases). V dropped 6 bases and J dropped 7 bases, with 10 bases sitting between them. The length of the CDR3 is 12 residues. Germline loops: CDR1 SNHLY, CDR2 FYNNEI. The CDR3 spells CASRSQGQPQHF. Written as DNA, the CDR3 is TGTGCCAGCAGGTCACAGGGACAGCCCCAGCATTTT.

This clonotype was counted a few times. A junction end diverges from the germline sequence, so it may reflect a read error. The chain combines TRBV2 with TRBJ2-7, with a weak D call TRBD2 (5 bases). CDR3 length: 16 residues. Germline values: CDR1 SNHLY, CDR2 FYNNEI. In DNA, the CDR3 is TGCGCCAGCAGCCAGACTCTAGGGAGTAGGTCCTACGAGCAGTACTTC. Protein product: CASSQTLGSRSYEQYF.

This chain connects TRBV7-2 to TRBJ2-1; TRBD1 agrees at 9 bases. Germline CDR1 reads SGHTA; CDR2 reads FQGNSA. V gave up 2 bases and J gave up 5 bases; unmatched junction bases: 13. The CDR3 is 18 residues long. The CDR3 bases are TGTGCCAGCAGCTTACTCGGGACAGGGCGATCACTGGACAATGAGCAGTTCTTC. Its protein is CASSLLGTGRSLDNEQFF.

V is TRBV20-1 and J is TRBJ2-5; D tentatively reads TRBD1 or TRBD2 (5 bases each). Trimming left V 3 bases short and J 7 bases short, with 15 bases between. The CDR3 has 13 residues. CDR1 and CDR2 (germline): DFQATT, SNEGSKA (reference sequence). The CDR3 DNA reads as TGCAGTGCTAGTACCGGGGCCCGGGGGACCCAGTACTTC. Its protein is CSASTGARGTQYF.

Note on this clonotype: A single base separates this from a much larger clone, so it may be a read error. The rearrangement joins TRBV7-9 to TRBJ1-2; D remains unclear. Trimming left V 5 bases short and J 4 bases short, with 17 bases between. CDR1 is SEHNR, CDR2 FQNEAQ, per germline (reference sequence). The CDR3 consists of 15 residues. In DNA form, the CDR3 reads TGTGCCAGCAGCCCCCCGGTCCGGTGGAGCTATGGCTACACCTTC. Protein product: CASSPPVRWSYGYTF.

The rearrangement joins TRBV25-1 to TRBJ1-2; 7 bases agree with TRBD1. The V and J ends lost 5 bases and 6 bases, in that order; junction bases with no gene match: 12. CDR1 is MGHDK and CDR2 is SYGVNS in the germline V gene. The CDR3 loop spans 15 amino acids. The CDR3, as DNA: TGTGCCAGCAGTCCCACGACAGGGACACCCGATGGCTACACCTTC. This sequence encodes CASSPTTGTPDGYTF.

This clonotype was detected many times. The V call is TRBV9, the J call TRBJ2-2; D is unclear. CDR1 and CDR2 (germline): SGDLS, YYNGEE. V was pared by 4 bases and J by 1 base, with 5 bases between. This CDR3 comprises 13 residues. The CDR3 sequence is CASSSRNTGELFF. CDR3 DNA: TGTGCCAGCAGCTCTCGGAACACCGGGGAGCTGTTTTTT. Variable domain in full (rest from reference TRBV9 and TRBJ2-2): DSGVTQTPKHLITATGQRVTLRCSPRSGDLSVYWYQQSLDQGLQFLIQYYNGEERAKGNILERFSAQQFPDLHSELNLSSLELGDSALYFCASSSRNTGELFFGEGSRLTVL.

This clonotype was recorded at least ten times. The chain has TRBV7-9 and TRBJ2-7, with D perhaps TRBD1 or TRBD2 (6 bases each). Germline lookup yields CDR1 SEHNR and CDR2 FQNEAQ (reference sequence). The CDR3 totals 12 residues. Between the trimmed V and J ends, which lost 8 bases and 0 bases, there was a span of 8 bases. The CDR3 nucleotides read TGTGCCAGCCGGGGGCGCTCCTACGAGCAGTACTTC. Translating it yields CASRGRSYEQYF. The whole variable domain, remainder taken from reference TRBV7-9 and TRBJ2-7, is DTGVSQNPRHKITKRGQNVTFRCDPISEHNRLYWYRQTLGQGPEFLTYFQNEAQLEKSRLLSDRFSAERPKGSFSTLEIQRTEQGDSAMYLCASRGRSYEQYFGPGTRLTVT.

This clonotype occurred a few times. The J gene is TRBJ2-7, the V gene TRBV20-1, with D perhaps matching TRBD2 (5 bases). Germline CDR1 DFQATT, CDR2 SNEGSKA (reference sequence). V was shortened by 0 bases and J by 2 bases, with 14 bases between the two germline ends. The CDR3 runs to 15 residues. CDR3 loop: CSARDLGSAAYEQYF. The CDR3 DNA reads TGCAGTGCTAGAGATCTAGGTAGCGCAGCCTACGAGCAGTACTTC.

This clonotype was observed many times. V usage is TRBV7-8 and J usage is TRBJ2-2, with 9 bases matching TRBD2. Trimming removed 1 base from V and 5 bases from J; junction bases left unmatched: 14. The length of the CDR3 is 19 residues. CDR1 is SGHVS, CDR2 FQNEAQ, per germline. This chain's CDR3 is CASSLVPYLAGGRTGELFF. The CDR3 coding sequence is TGTGCCAGCAGCTTAGTCCCCTATTTGGCGGGAGGGCGAACCGGGGAGCTGTTTTTT. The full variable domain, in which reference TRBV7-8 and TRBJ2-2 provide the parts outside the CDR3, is GAGVSQSPRYKVAKRGQDVALRCDPISGHVSLFWYQQALGQGPEFLTYFQNEAQLDKSGLPSDRFFAERPEGSVSTLKIQRTQQEDSAVYLCASSLVPYLAGGRTGELFFGEGSRLTVL.

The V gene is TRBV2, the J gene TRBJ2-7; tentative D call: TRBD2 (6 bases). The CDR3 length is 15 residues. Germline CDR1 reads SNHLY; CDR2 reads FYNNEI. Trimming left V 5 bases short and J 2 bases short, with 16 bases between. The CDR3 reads CASSYLGASAYEQYF. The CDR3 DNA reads TGTGCCAGCAGTTACTTGGGAGCTAGCGCCTACGAGCAGTACTTC. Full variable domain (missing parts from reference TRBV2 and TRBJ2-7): EPEVTQTPSHQVTQMGQEVILRCVPISNHLYFYWYRQILGQKVEFLVSFYNNEISEKSEIFDDQFSVERPDGSNFTLKIRSTKLEDSAMYFCASSYLGASAYEQYFGPGTRLTVT.